Presented here are 6 T cell receptor beta chains from one specimen sequenced in a study of blood T cell repertoires in COVID-19. Clones were sequenced by immunoSEQ multiplex PCR, and TCRdb holds only the in-frame ones, with some missing. The sample includes under 450,000 clones, around nine tenths seen only once; the top ten take 1.5% to 1.8%. Sequencing was performed on peripheral blood. The receptors were sampled from a middle-aged woman with COVID-19, enrolled during active disease.

This rearrangement joins TRBV29-1 to TRBJ1-3; D not certain. Germline V gene data show CDR1 as SQVTM and CDR2 as ANQGSEA. The ends were cut back, 8 bases at V and 0 bases at J, with 5 bases in the middle. The CDR3 covers 11 residues. The DNA for the CDR3 is TGCAGCTGTAGCTCTGGAAACACCATATATTTT. It yields the protein CSCSSGNTIYF.

This clone was counted a single time. The chain joins TRBV5-1 to TRBJ1-1; TRBD1 matches 7 bases. Germline V CDR1 and CDR2: SGHRS, YFSETQ. With V trimmed by 7 bases and J by 0 bases, 15 bases remained unmatched. The length of the CDR3 is 17 residues. The CDR3 sequence is CASASRDRLPMNTEAFF. DNA for the CDR3: TGCGCCAGCGCGAGCCGGGACAGACTCCCTATGAACACTGAAGCTTTCTTT. Filled out from reference TRBV5-1 and TRBJ1-1, the complete variable domain reads KAGVTQTPRYLIKTRGQQVTLSCSPISGHRSVSWYQQTPGQGLQFLFEYFSETQRNKGNFPGRFSGRQFSNSRSEMNVSTLELGDSALYLCASASRDRLPMNTEAFFGQGTRLTVV.

V gene TRBV7-9 combines with J gene TRBJ2-5, with TRBD2 identical over 13 bases. Per germline, CDR1 SEHNR and CDR2 FQNEAQ (reference sequence). J was trimmed by 5 bases and V by 7 bases; bases with no gene match: 19. The CDR3 runs to 19 residues. The CDR3 sequence is CASTPRVSGTSGVGETQYF. Here the CDR3 DNA reads TGTGCCAGCACCCCTCGAGTATCCGGGACTAGCGGGGTGGGGGAGACCCAGTACTTC.

This clone showed up just a few times. The J gene is TRBJ2-7, the V gene TRBV15; D is perhaps TRBD1 (6 bases). Germline CDR1 is LNHNV and CDR2 is YYDKDF (reference sequence). The CDR3 covers 15 residues. The germline V and J ends were trimmed by 3 bases and 5 bases, with 17 bases remaining between them. This CDR3 is CATSSAQGQKDEQYF. DNA of the CDR3: TGTGCCACCAGCAGTGCACAGGGCCAGAAAGACGAGCAGTACTTC.

This rearrangement joins TRBV11-2 to TRBJ2-5, with TRBD2 matching over 9 bases. CDR3 size: 15 residues. Trimming removed 3 bases from V and 5 bases from J; junction bases left unmatched: 7. CDR1 and CDR2 from the germline V gene are SGHAT and FQNNGV. The CDR3 spells CASSFVLAGAETQYF. CDR3 nucleotide sequence: TGTGCCAGCAGCTTCGTCTTAGCGGGAGCTGAGACCCAGTACTTC.

This sequence joins TRBV7-3 and TRBJ2-2; perhaps TRBD1 as D (6 bases). CDR1 and CDR2 from the germline V gene are SGHTA and FQGTGA. The CDR3 is made up of 14 amino acids. V was pared by 4 bases and J by 3 bases, with 9 bases between. The CDR3 reads CASSSGQYTGELFF. As DNA, the CDR3 is TGTGCCAGCAGCTCCGGACAGTACACCGGGGAGCTGTTTTTT.